This T cell receptor (beta chain) was identified during a study of T cell changes during pregnancy in multiple sclerosis. V was pared by 5 bases and J by 5 bases, with 15 bases between. Germline V gene lookup returns CDR1 SGHAT and CDR2 FQNNGV. CDR3 length: 14 amino acids. The protocol was immunoSEQ multiplex PCR, while the TCRdb copy is restricted to in-frame clones and leaves out a portion. This sample has some 44,000 clones, with 85% to 95% found just once. This TCR was recovered from a female donor with multiple sclerosis, enrolled in a pregnancy study. The chain recombines TRBV11-2 with TRBJ2-5, with unresolved D. Here the sequenced sample was CD4+ T cells from peripheral blood mononuclear cells, taken in the third trimester of pregnancy. This CDR3 reads CASSTESGLETQYF. The CDR3 coding sequence is TGTGCCAGCAGCACGGAATCCGGGTTGGAGACCCAGTACTTC.